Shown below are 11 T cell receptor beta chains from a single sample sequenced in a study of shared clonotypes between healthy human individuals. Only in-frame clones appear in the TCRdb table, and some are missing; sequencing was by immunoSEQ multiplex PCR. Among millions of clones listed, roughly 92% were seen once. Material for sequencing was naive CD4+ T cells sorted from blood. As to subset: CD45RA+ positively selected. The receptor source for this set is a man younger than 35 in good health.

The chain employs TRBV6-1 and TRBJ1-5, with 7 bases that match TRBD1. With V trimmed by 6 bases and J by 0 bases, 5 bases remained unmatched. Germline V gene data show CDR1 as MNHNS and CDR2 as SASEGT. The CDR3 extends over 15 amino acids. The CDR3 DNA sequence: TGTGCCAGCAGCGAGGGGGCTAATAGCAATCAGCCCCAGCATTTT. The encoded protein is CASSEGANSNQPQHF.

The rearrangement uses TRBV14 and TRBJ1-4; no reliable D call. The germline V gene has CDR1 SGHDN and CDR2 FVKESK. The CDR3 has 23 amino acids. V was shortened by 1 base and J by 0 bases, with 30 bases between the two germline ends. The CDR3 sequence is CASSQVALRENRHERTTNEKLFF. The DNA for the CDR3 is TGTGCCAGCAGCCAAGTGGCCCTCCGTGAAAACCGCCATGAAAGAACAACTAATGAAAAACTGTTTTTT.

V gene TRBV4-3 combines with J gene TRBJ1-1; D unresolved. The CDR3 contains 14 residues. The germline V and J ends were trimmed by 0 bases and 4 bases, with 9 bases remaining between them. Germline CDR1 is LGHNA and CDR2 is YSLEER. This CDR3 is CASSQDVRGTEAFF. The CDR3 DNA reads TGCGCCAGCAGCCAAGATGTCCGGGGCACTGAAGCTTTCTTT.

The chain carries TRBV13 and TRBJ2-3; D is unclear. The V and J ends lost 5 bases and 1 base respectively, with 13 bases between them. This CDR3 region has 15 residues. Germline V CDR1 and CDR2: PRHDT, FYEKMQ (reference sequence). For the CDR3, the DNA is TGTGCCAGCAGCCCTTCAGAGGCCCGCACAGATACGCAGTATTTT. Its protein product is CASSPSEARTDTQYF.

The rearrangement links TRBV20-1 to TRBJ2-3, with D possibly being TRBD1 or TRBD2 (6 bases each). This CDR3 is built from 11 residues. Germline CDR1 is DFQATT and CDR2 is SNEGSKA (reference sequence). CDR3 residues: CGGLITDTQYF. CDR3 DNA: TGCGGGGGGCTAATCACAGATACGCAGTATTTT.

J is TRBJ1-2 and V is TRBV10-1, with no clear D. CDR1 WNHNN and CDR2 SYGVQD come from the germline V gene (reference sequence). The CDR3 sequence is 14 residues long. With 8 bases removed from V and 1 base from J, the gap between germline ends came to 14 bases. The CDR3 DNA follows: TGCGCCAGCTCTTCACCCGGAGTTAACTATGGCTACACCTTC. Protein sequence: CASSSPGVNYGYTF.

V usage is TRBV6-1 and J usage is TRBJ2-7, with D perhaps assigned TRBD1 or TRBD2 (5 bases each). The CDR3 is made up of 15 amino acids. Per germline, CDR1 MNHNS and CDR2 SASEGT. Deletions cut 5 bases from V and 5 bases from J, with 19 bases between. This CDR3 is CASSWDPLNLNEQYF. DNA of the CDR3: TGTGCCAGCAGTTGGGACCCGTTAAATCTCAACGAGCAGTACTTC.

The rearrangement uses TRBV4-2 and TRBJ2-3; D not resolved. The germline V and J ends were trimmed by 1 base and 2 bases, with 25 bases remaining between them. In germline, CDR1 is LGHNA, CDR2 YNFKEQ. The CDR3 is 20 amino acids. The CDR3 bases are TGTGCCAGCAGCCAAGTGTTTACGGCGGAGCCTAAACAAAACACAGATACGCAGTATTTT. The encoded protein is CASSQVFTAEPKQNTDTQYF.

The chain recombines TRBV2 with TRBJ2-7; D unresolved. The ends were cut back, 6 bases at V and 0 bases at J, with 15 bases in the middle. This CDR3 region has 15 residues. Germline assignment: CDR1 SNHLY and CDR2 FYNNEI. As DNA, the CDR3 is TGTGCCAGCAGCTTGACTCGCGGCGTCTCCTACGAGCAGTACTTC. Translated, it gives CASSLTRGVSYEQYF. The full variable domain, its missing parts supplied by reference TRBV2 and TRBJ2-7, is EPEVTQTPSHQVTQMGQEVILRCVPISNHLYFYWYRQILGQKVEFLVSFYNNEISEKSEIFDDQFSVERPDGSNFTLKIRSTKLEDSAMYFCASSLTRGVSYEQYFGPGTRLTVT.

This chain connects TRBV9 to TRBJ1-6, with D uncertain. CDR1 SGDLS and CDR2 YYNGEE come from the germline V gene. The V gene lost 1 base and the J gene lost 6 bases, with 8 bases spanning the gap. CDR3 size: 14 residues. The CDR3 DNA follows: TGTGCCAGCAGCGTAATACAGACTAATTCACCCCTCCACTTT. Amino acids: CASSVIQTNSPLHF.

The CDR3 sequence is CASSPDNTDTQYF. CDR3 bases: TGTGCCAGCTCCCCGGATAACACAGATACGCAGTATTTT. The chain couples TRBV18 to TRBJ2-3, with no clear D. V was trimmed by 6 bases and J by 2 bases, leaving 9 bases between them. The CDR3 consists of 13 residues. Germline CDR1 and CDR2: KGHSH and LQKENI. Full variable domain (remainder filled in from reference TRBV18 and TRBJ2-3): NAGVMQNPRHLVRRRGQEARLRCSPMKGHSHVYWYRQLPEEGLKFMVYLQKENIIDESGMPKERFSAEFPKEGPSILRIQQVVRGDSAAYFCASSPDNTDTQYFGPGTRLTVL.